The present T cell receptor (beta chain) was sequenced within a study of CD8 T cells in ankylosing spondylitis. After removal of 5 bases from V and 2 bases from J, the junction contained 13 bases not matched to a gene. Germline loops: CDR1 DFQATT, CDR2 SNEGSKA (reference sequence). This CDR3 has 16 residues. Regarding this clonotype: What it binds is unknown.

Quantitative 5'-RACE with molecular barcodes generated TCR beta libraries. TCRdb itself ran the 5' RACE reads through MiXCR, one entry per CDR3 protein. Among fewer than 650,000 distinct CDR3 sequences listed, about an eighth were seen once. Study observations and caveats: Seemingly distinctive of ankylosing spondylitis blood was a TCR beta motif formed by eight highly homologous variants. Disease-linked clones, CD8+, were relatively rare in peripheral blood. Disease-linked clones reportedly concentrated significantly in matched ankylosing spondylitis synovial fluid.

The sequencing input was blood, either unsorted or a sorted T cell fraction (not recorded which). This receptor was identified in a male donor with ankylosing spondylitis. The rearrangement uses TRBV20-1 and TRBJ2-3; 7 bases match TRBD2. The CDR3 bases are TGCAGTGCTGTACCGAGGGGAGGGAGGCACACAGATACGCAGTATTTT. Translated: CSAVPRGGRHTDTQYF.